This is a list of T cell receptor beta chains from one sample in a study of CD8+ T cells in alopecia areata. Sequencing used immunoSEQ multiplex PCR; TCRdb keeps in-frame clones, though not all of them. The sample has over 200,000 clones, more than 45% seen once; the top ten hold around 0.44%. Material: CD4+ T cells sorted from blood, obtained at week 0. The source is a human donor with alopecia areata. Both conserved end residues are part of each CDR3. Fields, in order: V gene, D gene, J gene, clone size, CDR3 protein, CDR3 DNA. The D gene is left open where the match is weak. Not all rows give a size; the values are once, few, many and, for expanded clones, a class.

V: TRBV30; D: NA; J: TRBJ2-1; size: NA; CDR3: CAWRGPVHNEQFF; DNA: TGTGCCTGGAGGGGACCAGTCCACAATGAGCAGTTCTTC
V: TRBV29-1; D: NA; J: TRBJ2-2; size: NA; CDR3: CSVAGVNTGELFF; DNA: TGCAGCGTTGCAGGGGTTAACACCGGGGAGCTGTTTTTT
V: TRBV30; D: TRBD2; J: TRBJ2-1; size: few; CDR3: CAWSVGTSEYNEQFF; DNA: TGTGCCTGGAGTGTTGGGACTAGCGAGTACAATGAGCAGTTCTTC
V: TRBV30; D: NA; J: TRBJ1-1; size: NA; CDR3: CAWMREGWHTEAFF; DNA: TGTGCCTGGATGCGTGAGGGTTGGCACACTGAAGCTTTCTTT
V: TRBV7-9; D: NA; J: TRBJ2-1; size: NA; CDR3: CASSLGASKDEQFF; DNA: TGTGCCAGCAGCTTAGGGGCTAGTAAGGATGAGCAGTTCTTC
V: TRBV19; D: NA; J: TRBJ1-2; size: NA; CDR3: CASNSDYGYTF; DNA: TGTGCCAGTAATTCAGACTATGGCTACACCTTC
V: TRBV7-2; D: NA; J: TRBJ2-7; size: NA; CDR3: CASGSYEQYF; DNA: TGTGCCAGCGGTTCCTACGAGCAGTACTTC
V: TRBV6-5; D: NA; J: TRBJ2-6; size: NA; CDR3: CASSFPGANVLTF; DNA: TGTGCCAGCAGTTTCCCTGGGGCCAACGTCCTGACTTTC
V: TRBV6-5; D: TRBD2; J: TRBJ2-1; size: NA; CDR3: CASSYRTSGVRSEQFF; DNA: TGTGCCAGCAGTTATCGGACTAGCGGGGTTAGGAGTGAGCAGTTCTTC
V: TRBV9; D: NA; J: TRBJ1-2; size: NA; CDR3: CASSSGMYGYTF; DNA: TGTGCCAGCAGCTCCGGGATGTATGGCTACACCTTC
V: TRBV30; D: NA; J: TRBJ1-5; size: NA; CDR3: CAWSPDSRLNQPQHF; DNA: TGTGCCTGGAGTCCGGACAGTCGACTGAATCAGCCCCAGCATTTT
V: TRBV20-1; D: NA; J: TRBJ1-2; size: NA; CDR3: CSTDTYYGYTF; DNA: TGCAGCACAGACACGTACTATGGCTACACCTTC
V: TRBV5-1; D: NA; J: TRBJ2-7; size: NA; CDR3: CASSLDYEQYF; DNA: TGCGCCAGCAGCTTGGACTACGAGCAGTACTTC
V: TRBV10-3; D: NA; J: TRBJ2-3; size: NA; CDR3: CAISEAGTITDTQYF; DNA: TGTGCCATCAGTGAAGCCGGGACCATCACAGATACGCAGTATTTT
V: TRBV29-1; D: NA; J: TRBJ1-1; size: NA; CDR3: CSVERRTNTEAFF; DNA: TGCAGCGTTGAACGGCGTACGAACACTGAAGCTTTCTTT
V: TRBV5-1; D: NA; J: TRBJ1-2; size: few; CDR3: CASSLGQLKLDYGYTF; DNA: TGCGCCAGCAGCTTGGGTCAACTCAAGTTGGACTATGGCTACACCTTC
V: TRBV19; D: TRBD1; J: TRBJ1-5; size: NA; CDR3: CASRQGARQPQHF; DNA: TGTGCCAGTCGACAGGGGGCCCGTCAGCCCCAGCATTTT
V: TRBV2; D: NA; J: TRBJ1-1; size: NA; CDR3: CASSSTGPGFF; DNA: TGTGCCAGCAGTAGCACAGGGCCCGGTTTCTTT
V: TRBV6-1; D: NA; J: TRBJ2-5; size: NA; CDR3: CASRGGTGYF; DNA: TGTGCCAGCAGGGGGGGAACCGGGTACTTC
V: TRBV5-4; D: NA; J: TRBJ2-3; size: NA; CDR3: CASSLRTFSTDTQYF; DNA: TGTGCCAGCAGCTTGCGAACGTTTAGCACAGATACGCAGTATTTT
V: TRBV13; D: TRBD2; J: TRBJ2-7; size: NA; CDR3: CASSLGLPPYEQYF; DNA: TGTGCCAGCAGCCTGGGACTACCCCCCTACGAGCAGTACTTC
V: TRBV30; D: NA; J: TRBJ1-2; size: NA; CDR3: CAWNVYTNYGYTF; DNA: TGTGCCTGGAACGTCTACACTAACTATGGCTACACCTTC
V: TRBV5-1; D: NA; J: TRBJ2-2; size: few; CDR3: CASSGGANTGELFF; DNA: TGCGCCAGCAGTGGGGGAGCAAACACCGGGGAGCTGTTTTTT
V: TRBV5-1; D: NA; J: TRBJ2-1; size: NA; CDR3: CASSLAYTRGEQFF; DNA: TGCGCCAGCAGCTTGGCCTACACGAGGGGGGAGCAGTTCTTC
V: TRBV6-5; D: TRBD1; J: TRBJ1-2; size: once; CDR3: CASSPWGQGAEGYTF; DNA: TGTGCCAGCAGTCCCTGGGGCCAGGGGGCTGAGGGCTACACCTTC
V: TRBV18; D: NA; J: TRBJ1-4; size: NA; CDR3: CASSPGDRLFYEKLFF; DNA: TGTGCCAGCTCACCCGGCGACAGGCTCTTCTATGAAAAACTGTTTTTT
V: TRBV27; D: NA; J: TRBJ2-7; size: NA; CDR3: CASSTPGGGAGEQYF; DNA: TGTGCCAGCAGTACCCCTGGAGGGGGCGCGGGAGAGCAGTACTTC
V: TRBV29-1; D: TRBD1; J: TRBJ2-3; size: few; CDR3: CSGRTGSIDTQYF; DNA: TGCAGCGGTCGGACAGGGAGTATAGATACGCAGTATTTT
V: TRBV7-9; D: NA; J: TRBJ2-1; size: NA; CDR3: CASSLDSRDEQFF; DNA: TGTGCCAGCAGCTTAGACTCTCGGGATGAGCAGTTCTTC
V: TRBV25-1; D: NA; J: TRBJ1-2; size: once; CDR3: CASSDGAWSDYGYTF; DNA: TGTGCCAGCAGTGATGGGGCCTGGTCCGACTATGGCTACACCTTC
V: TRBV7-2; D: NA; J: TRBJ1-6; size: NA; CDR3: CASGPYRGDSPLHF; DNA: TGTGCCAGCGGGCCCTACCGGGGGGATTCACCCCTCCACTTT
V: TRBV2; D: TRBD1; J: TRBJ2-1; size: NA; CDR3: CASSGQGYNEQFF; DNA: TGTGCCAGCAGTGGACAGGGGTACAATGAGCAGTTCTTC
V: TRBV29-1; D: NA; J: TRBJ1-2; size: few; CDR3: CSVAGQYSNYGYTF; DNA: TGCAGCGTTGCTGGGCAGTACTCCAACTATGGCTACACCTTC
V: TRBV2; D: NA; J: TRBJ2-4; size: NA; CDR3: CASSSGPGGIQYF; DNA: TGTGCCAGCAGTTCAGGGCCGGGCGGCATTCAGTACTTC
V: TRBV29-1; D: NA; J: TRBJ2-3; size: NA; CDR3: CSVEDRDTQYF; DNA: TGCAGCGTTGAAGACAGGGATACGCAGTATTTT
V: TRBV30; D: NA; J: TRBJ2-6; size: few; CDR3: CAWSGLYSGANVLTF; DNA: TGTGCCTGGAGTGGGCTCTACTCTGGGGCCAACGTCCTGACTTTC
V: TRBV2; D: NA; J: TRBJ2-7; size: NA; CDR3: CASSGVDHEQYF; DNA: TGTGCCAGCAGTGGCGTGGACCACGAGCAGTACTTC
V: TRBV7-8; D: TRBD1; J: TRBJ1-5; size: NA; CDR3: CASSDREGNQPQHF; DNA: TGTGCCAGCAGCGACAGGGAGGGAAATCAGCCCCAGCATTTT
V: TRBV30; D: NA; J: TRBJ2-2; size: NA; CDR3: CAWNRQNNGELFF; DNA: TGTGCCTGGAATAGGCAGAACAACGGGGAGCTGTTTTTT
V: TRBV29-1; D: NA; J: TRBJ2-3; size: NA; CDR3: CSIRGAAGASDTQYF; DNA: TGCAGCATCCGGGGGGCCGCGGGAGCCTCAGATACGCAGTATTTT
V: TRBV15; D: TRBD1; J: TRBJ2-7; size: once; CDR3: CATSRGGTGGNEQYF; DNA: TGTGCCACCAGCAGAGGGGGGACAGGCGGTAACGAGCAGTACTTC
V: TRBV5-6; D: TRBD1; J: TRBJ1-1; size: NA; CDR3: CASSGTAEAFF; DNA: TGTGCCAGCAGCGGGACAGCTGAAGCTTTCTTT
V: TRBV27; D: NA; J: TRBJ2-7; size: NA; CDR3: CASSWKTAYHEQYF; DNA: TGTGCCAGCAGTTGGAAGACAGCCTACCACGAGCAGTACTTC
V: TRBV27; D: NA; J: TRBJ1-5; size: few; CDR3: CASSREKSYQPQHF; DNA: TGTGCCAGCAGTAGGGAGAAGAGCTATCAGCCCCAGCATTTT